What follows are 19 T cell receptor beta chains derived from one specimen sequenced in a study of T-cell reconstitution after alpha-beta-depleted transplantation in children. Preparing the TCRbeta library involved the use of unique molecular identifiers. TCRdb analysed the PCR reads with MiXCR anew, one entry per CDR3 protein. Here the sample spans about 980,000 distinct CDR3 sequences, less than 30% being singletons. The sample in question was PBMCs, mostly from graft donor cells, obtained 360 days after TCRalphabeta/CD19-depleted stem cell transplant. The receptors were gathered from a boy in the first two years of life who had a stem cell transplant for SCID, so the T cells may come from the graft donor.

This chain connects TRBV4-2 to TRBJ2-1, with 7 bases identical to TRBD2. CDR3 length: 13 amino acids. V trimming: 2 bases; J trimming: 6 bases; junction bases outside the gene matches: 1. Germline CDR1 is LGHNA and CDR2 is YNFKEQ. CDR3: CASSQWGGNEQFF. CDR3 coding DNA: TGTGCCAGCAGCCAATGGGGGGGCAATGAGCAGTTCTTC.

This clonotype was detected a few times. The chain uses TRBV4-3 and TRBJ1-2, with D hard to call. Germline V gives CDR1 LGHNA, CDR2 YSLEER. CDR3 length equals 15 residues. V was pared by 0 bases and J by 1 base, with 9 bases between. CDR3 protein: CASSQEWHDNYGYTF. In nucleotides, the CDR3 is TGCGCCAGCAGCCAAGAGTGGCACGATAACTATGGCTACACCTTC.

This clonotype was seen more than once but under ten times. CDR3 nucleotide sequence: TGTGCCAGCAGTCGACTGGAGACCTACGAGCAGTACTTC. Its translation is CASSRLETYEQYF. This chain uses TRBV28 with TRBJ2-7; D uncertain. Germline V gene data show CDR1 as MDHEN and CDR2 as SYDVKM. This CDR3 contains 13 residues. Trimming stripped 5 bases from V and 2 bases from J, with 10 bases between.

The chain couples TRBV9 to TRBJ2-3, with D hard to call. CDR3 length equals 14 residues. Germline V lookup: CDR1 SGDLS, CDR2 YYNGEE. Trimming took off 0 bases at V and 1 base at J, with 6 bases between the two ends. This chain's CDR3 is CASSVERRTDTQYF. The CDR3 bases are TGTGCCAGCAGCGTAGAACGACGCACAGATACGCAGTATTTT.

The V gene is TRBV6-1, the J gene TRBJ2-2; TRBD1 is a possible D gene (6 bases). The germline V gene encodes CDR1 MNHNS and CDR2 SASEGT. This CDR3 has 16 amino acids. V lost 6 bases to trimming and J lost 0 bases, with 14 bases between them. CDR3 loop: CASRTRTVANTGELFF. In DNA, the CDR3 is TGTGCCAGCAGAACCCGGACAGTCGCGAACACCGGGGAGCTGTTTTTT.

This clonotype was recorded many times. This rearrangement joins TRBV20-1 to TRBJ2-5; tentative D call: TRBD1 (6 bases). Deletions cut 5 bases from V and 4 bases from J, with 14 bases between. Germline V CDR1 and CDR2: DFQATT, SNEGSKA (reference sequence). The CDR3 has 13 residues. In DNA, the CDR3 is TGCAGTGCTTACCCCCAGGGGAGAGAGACCCAGTACTTC. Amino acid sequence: CSAYPQGRETQYF.

CDR3 DNA sequence: TGTGCCAGCAGTTTTAATCTCGGGACAGGGGGTTACGAGCAGTACTTC. Amino acid sequence: CASSFNLGTGGYEQYF. The gene calls are TRBV12-3 or TRBV12-4 and TRBJ2-7, with 11 positions matching TRBD1. The trim removed 3 bases at V and 4 bases at J, leaving 8 bases unmatched. The CDR3 consists of 16 residues.

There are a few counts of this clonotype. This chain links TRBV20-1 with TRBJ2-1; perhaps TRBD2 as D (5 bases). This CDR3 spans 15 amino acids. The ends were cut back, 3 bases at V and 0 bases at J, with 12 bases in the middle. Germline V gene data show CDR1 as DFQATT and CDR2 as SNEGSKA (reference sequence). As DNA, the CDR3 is TGCAGTGCTAGGAGGGATCGAAGCTCCTACAATGAGCAGTTCTTC. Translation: CSARRDRSSYNEQFF.

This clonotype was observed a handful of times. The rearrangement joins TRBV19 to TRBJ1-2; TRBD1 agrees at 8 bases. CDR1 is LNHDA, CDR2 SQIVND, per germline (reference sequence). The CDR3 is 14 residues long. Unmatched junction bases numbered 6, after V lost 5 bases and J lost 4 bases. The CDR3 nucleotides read TGTGCCAGTAGTCATGGACAGGGCGGCTATGGCTACACCTTC. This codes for CASSHGQGGYGYTF.

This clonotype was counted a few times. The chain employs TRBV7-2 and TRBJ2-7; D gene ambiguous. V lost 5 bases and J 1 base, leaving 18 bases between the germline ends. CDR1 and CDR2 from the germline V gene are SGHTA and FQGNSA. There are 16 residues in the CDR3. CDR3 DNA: TGTGCCAGCAGCCCACACAGAAAATCCCGGTCCTACGAGCAGTACTTC. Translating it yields CASSPHRKSRSYEQYF.

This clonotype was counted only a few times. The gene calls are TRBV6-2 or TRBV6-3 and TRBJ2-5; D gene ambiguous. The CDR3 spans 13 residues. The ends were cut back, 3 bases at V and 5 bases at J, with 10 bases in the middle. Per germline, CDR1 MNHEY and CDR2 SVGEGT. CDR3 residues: CASSYYSLETQYF. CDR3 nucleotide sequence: TGTGCCAGCAGTTATTACTCGCTGGAGACCCAGTACTTC.

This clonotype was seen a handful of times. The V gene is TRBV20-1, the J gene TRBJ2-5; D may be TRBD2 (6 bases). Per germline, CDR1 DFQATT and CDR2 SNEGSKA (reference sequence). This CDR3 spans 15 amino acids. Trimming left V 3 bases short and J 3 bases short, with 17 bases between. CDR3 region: CSASMGGWVEETQYF. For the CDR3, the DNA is TGCAGTGCTAGTATGGGGGGATGGGTTGAAGAGACCCAGTACTTC.

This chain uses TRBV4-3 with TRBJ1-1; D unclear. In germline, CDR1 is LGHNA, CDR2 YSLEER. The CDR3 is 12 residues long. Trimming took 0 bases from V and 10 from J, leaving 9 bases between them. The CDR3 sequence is CASSQDGWGAFF. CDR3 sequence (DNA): TGCGCCAGCAGCCAAGATGGGTGGGGAGCTTTCTTT.

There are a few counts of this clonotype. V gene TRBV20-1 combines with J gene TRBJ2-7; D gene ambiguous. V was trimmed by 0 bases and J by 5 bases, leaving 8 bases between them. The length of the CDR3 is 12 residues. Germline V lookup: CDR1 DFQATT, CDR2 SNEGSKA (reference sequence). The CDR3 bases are TGCAGTGCTAGAGATCGGCGGAACGAGCAGTACTTC. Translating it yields CSARDRRNEQYF.

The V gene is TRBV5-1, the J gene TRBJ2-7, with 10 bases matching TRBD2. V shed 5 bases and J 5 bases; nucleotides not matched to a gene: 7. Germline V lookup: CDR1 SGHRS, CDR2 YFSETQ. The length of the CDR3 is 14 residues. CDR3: CASRGRLAGDEQYF. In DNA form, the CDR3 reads TGCGCCAGCAGGGGAAGGCTAGCGGGGGACGAGCAGTACTTC.

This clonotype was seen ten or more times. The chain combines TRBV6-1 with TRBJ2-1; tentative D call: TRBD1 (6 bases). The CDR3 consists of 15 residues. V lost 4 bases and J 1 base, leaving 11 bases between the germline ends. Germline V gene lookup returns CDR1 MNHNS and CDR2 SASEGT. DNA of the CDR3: TGTGCCAGCAGTGCCCCCAGGGGTTCCTACAATGAGCAGTTCTTC. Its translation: CASSAPRGSYNEQFF.

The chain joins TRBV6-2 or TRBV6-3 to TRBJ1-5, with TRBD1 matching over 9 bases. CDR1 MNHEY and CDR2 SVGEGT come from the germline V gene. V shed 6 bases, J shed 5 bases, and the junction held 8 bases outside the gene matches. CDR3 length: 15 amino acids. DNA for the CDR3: TGTGCCAGCAGGCACGGGACAGGGAAGTATCAGCCCCAGCATTTT. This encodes CASRHGTGKYQPQHF.

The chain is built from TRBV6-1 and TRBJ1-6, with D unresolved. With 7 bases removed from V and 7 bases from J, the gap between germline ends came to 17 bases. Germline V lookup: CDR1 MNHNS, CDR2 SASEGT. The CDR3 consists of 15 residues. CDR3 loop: CASMGMDRANSPLHF. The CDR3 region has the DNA TGTGCCAGCATGGGGATGGATCGGGCGAATTCACCCCTCCACTTT.

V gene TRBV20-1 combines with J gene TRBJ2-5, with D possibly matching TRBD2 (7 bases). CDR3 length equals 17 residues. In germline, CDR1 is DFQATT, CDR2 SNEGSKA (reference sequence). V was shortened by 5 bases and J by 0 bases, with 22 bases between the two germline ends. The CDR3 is CSAFRPSGGGYQETQYF. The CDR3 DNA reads TGCAGTGCTTTCCGACCTTCTGGGGGGGGCTACCAAGAGACCCAGTACTTC.